The 20 T cell receptor beta chains below all came from one sample that was sequenced in a study. Treg sorting used a CD4+CD25+CD127-/low gate. Each CDR3 protein gets one entry after TCRdb re-called the 5' RACE reads with MiXCR. This table has approximately 50,000 distinct CDR3 sequences, around 20% appearing once. What was sequenced was tumor-infiltrating Tregs sorted from the breast tumor. These receptors were collected from a female donor with breast cancer.

The V gene is TRBV4-3, the J gene TRBJ1-2; tentatively, D is TRBD1 (5 bases). V was pared by 0 bases and J by 8 bases, with 16 bases between. Germline CDR1 and CDR2: LGHNA and YSLEER. The CDR3 extends over 15 amino acids. CDR3 in amino acids: CASSQERGGRQGYTF. The CDR3 DNA reads as TGCGCCAGCAGCCAAGAACGTGGGGGAAGGCAAGGCTACACCTTC.

The V gene is TRBV7-8, the J gene TRBJ1-3; TRBD1 might be the D (6 bases). The length of the CDR3 is 17 residues. Deletions cut 5 bases from V and 2 bases from J, with 19 bases between. CDR1 is SGHVS and CDR2 is FQNEAQ in the germline V gene. CDR3 bases: TGTGCCAGCAGCCCCCGGCAGGGGAACGTGGCTGGAAACACCATATATTTT. Its translation is CASSPRQGNVAGNTIYF.

V and J are TRBV29-1 and TRBJ2-5; D perhaps matches TRBD2 (5 bases). V lost 3 bases, J lost 6 bases, and 11 bases lay in between. In germline, CDR1 is SQVTM, CDR2 ANQGSEA. The CDR3 has 12 amino acids. DNA of the CDR3: TGCAGCGTTGAGCCGACGGGGAAGACCCAGTACTTC. This sequence encodes CSVEPTGKTQYF. The entire variable domain, with the rest obtained from reference TRBV29-1 and TRBJ2-5, is as follows: SAVISQKPSRDICQRGTSLTIQCQVDSQVTMMFWYRQQPGQSLTLIATANQGSEATYESGFVIDKFPISRPNLTFSTLTVSNMSPEDSSIYLCSVEPTGKTQYFGPGTRLLVL.

The chain links TRBV5-1 to TRBJ2-5, with D possibly matching TRBD1 (8 bases). The CDR3 runs 18 residues. Trimming pared 1 base from V and 3 bases from J, leaving 22 bases between. Germline V gene lookup returns CDR1 SGHRS and CDR2 YFSETQ. Here the CDR3 reads CASSLSAGQGGREETQYF. In DNA, the CDR3 is TGCGCCAGCAGCTTGTCGGCCGGACAGGGAGGGAGGGAAGAGACCCAGTACTTC.

As regards this clonotype: A read error is likely, as this CDR3 ends without the conserved phenylalanine or tryptophan. The chain combines TRBV5-1 with TRBJ2-1; D possibly uses TRBD1 or TRBD2 (7 bases each). CDR3 length: 16 amino acids. The V and J ends lost 4 bases and 10 bases respectively, with 24 bases between them. Germline V CDR1 and CDR2: SGHRS, YFSETQ. The CDR3 reads CASSQGGQGTFDEQFS. The CDR3 nucleotides read TGCGCCAGCAGCCAGGGGGGGCAGGGGACGTTCGACGAGCAGTTCTCC.

This clonotype was counted between two and nine times. This CDR3 is CASKNSGSSYNEQFF. CDR3 sequence (DNA): TGTGCCAGCAAGAACAGCGGGAGCTCCTACAATGAGCAGTTCTTC. The V call is TRBV6-6, the J call TRBJ2-1; TRBD2 matches at 8 bases. Germline V gene sequence: CDR1 MNHNY, CDR2 SVGAGI (reference sequence). The CDR3 contains 15 residues. Trimming removed 7 bases from V and 0 bases from J; junction bases left unmatched: 5.

In this sample, this clonotype turned up a few times. The CDR3 end shows no conserved phenylalanine or tryptophan, and so a read error is likely. The DNA is left out, because the CDR3 cannot be placed on it with certainty; the CDR3 is given as TCRdb lists it. V gene TRBV6-5 combines with J gene TRBJ2-7; the table's D call, TRBD1, has no DNA check behind it. The CDR3 numbers 10 amino acids, ends counted. CDR1 and CDR2 (germline): MNHEY, SVGAGI. The CDR3 spells CARGPGRDTR.

This clonotype was observed many times. This chain connects TRBV5-1 to TRBJ2-1, with D perhaps TRBD2 (6 bases). Germline assignment: CDR1 SGHRS and CDR2 YFSETQ. The germline V and J ends were trimmed by 3 bases and 6 bases, with 13 bases remaining between them. This CDR3 is built from 14 residues. Here the CDR3 reads CASSSSTSSNEQFF. The CDR3 nucleotides are TGCGCCAGCAGCTCATCGACTAGTTCCAATGAGCAGTTCTTC.

This clonotype has ten or more counts. The rearrangement joins TRBV9 to TRBJ2-1; TRBD2 agrees at 9 bases. The CDR3 is 16 residues long. V lost 3 bases, J lost 3 bases, and 7 bases stayed unmatched. The germline CDR1 and CDR2 sequences are SGDLS and YYNGEE. CDR3 amino acids: CASSGGLAGFYNEQFF. The CDR3 DNA follows: TGTGCCAGCAGCGGGGGGCTAGCGGGGTTCTACAATGAGCAGTTCTTC.

The V call is TRBV3-1, the J call TRBJ2-5; D is possibly TRBD2 (5 bases). CDR3 length equals 16 residues. Between the trimmed V and J ends, which lost 5 bases and 2 bases, there was a span of 18 bases. Germline CDR1 LGHDT, CDR2 YNNKEL (reference sequence). CDR3 in amino acids: CASSVERFLPQETQYF. Written as DNA, the CDR3 is TGTGCCAGCAGCGTCGAGCGGTTCCTACCTCAAGAGACCCAGTACTTC.

This clonotype was counted many times. The chain employs TRBV5-1 and TRBJ2-5, with D maybe TRBD1 (5 bases). CDR3 length: 14 residues. V dropped 0 bases and J dropped 5 bases, with 11 bases sitting between them. CDR1 and CDR2 from the germline V gene are SGHRS and YFSETQ. The chain's CDR3 is CASSLDAGMETQYF. The CDR3, as DNA: TGCGCCAGCAGCTTGGATGCAGGGATGGAGACCCAGTACTTC.

This clonotype was recorded many times. This chain connects TRBV5-1 to TRBJ1-2; the match to TRBD1 covers 8 bases. Germline V CDR1 and CDR2: SGHRS, YFSETQ. The length of the CDR3 is 13 residues. The junction had 3 bases not matched to a gene; V was cut back by 4 bases and J by 4 bases. The CDR3 region is CASSTGQGYGYTF. DNA for the CDR3: TGCGCCAGCAGCACCGGACAGGGCTATGGCTACACCTTC.

Worth noting for this clonotype: A read error may be the cause here, since a much bigger clone is one base away. The genes are TRBV6-2 or TRBV6-3 and TRBJ1-1; D call uncertain. The CDR3 has 14 amino acids. Germline V gene data show CDR1 as MNHEY and CDR2 as SVGEGT. The V end was cut by 6 bases, the J end by 5 bases, with 16 bases between. The CDR3 reads CASRPQLNGTEAFF. The CDR3 DNA reads TGTGCCAGCAGACCGCAGCTAAATGGGACTGAAGCTTTCTTT.

On this clonotype: A much larger clone differs from this one at a single base, so this may be a read error. This sequence joins TRBV5-1 and TRBJ1-3, with 9 bases matching TRBD1. The CDR3 spans 15 residues. CDR1 is SGHRS, CDR2 YFSETQ, per germline. CDR3 sequence: CASSQTGGSGNTMYF. CDR3 DNA sequence: TGCGCCAGCAGCCAGACAGGGGGTTCTGGAAACACCATGTATTTT.

The rearrangement uses TRBV5-1 and TRBJ1-1; 8 bases line up with TRBD1. Unmatched junction bases numbered 7, after V lost 4 bases and J lost 5 bases. Germline V lookup: CDR1 SGHRS, CDR2 YFSETQ. This CDR3 has 14 residues. The CDR3 coding sequence is TGCGCCAGCAGCAACGGACAGGGAAGAACTGAAGCTTTCTTT. Its translation is CASSNGQGRTEAFF.

In its sample, this clonotype was seen many times. The chain employs TRBV10-3 and TRBJ1-2, with TRBD1 as a possible D gene (5 bases). With 7 bases removed from V and 3 bases from J, the gap between germline ends came to 9 bases. This CDR3 spans 12 amino acids. Per germline, CDR1 ENHRY and CDR2 SYGVKD. CDR3 sequence reads: CAIKSTDYGYTF. In DNA form, the CDR3 reads TGTGCCATCAAATCGACAGACTATGGCTACACCTTC.

The chain is built from TRBV11-2 and TRBJ2-7, with 12 bases aligning to TRBD2. Germline values: CDR1 SGHAT, CDR2 FQNNGV. V dropped 8 bases and J dropped 8; count of bases not matched to a gene: 13. This CDR3 spans 15 amino acids. The DNA of the CDR3 is TGTGCCAGCCGCGGGCTAGCGGGAGGGCCAAGGAAGCAGTACTTC. Protein: CASRGLAGGPRKQYF.

This clonotype appeared a few times. The V gene is TRBV7-2, the J gene TRBJ2-5; a possible D gene is TRBD2 (6 bases). Germline CDR1 SGHTA, CDR2 FQGNSA. This CDR3 is 14 amino acids long. Trimming cost V 2 bases and J 4 bases, with 11 bases left between them. CDR3 sequence: CASSLWGLPETQYF. The CDR3 DNA reads TGTGCCAGCAGCTTATGGGGACTGCCAGAGACCCAGTACTTC.

Comment on this clonotype: The germline gene is not matched at one end of the junction; a read error may be the cause. The gene calls are TRBV27 and TRBJ2-6; D is perhaps TRBD1 (5 bases). The CDR3 has 13 amino acids. Germline V lookup: CDR1 MNHEY, CDR2 SMNVEV (reference sequence). The CDR3 region is CASRPSGANVQTF. The CDR3, as DNA: TGTGCCAGCCGTCCATCTGGGGCCAACGTCCAGACTTTC. Together with reference TRBV27 and TRBJ2-6, the CDR3 gives the full variable domain: EAQVTQNPRYLITVTGKKLTVTCSQNMNHEYMSWYRQDPGLGLRQIYYSMNVEVTDKGDVPEGYKVSRKEKRNFPLILESPSPNQTSLYFCASRPSGANVQTFGAGSRLTVL.

This clonotype was detected many times. The chain uses TRBV5-1 and TRBJ2-1; 8 nucleotides line up with TRBD1. The CDR3 runs to 14 residues. The V gene's germline CDR1 is SGHRS and CDR2 YFSETQ. Trimming cost V 5 bases and J 2 bases; bases outside gene matches: 3. The CDR3 region is CASRGQDAYNEQFF. DNA for the CDR3: TGCGCCAGCAGGGGACAGGACGCCTACAATGAGCAGTTCTTC.